This TCR beta chain was profiled in a study of shared clonotypes between healthy human individuals (dated by TCRdb to between 2020 and 2021). Some background on the complete study: The cohort included three men and a couple of women between 18 and 49 years of age. Different laboratories and diverse techniques were used to prepare libraries and sequence TCR repertoires, to increase sequencing depth and limit assay-specific biases. Each donor's leukapheresis produced roughly between roughly 0.85 and 9.5 billion PBMCs. The study deeply sequenced blood TCR repertoires of several healthy adults to estimate repertoire size and the extent of clonotype sharing between individuals. For each donor, CD4 naive and CD4 memory were each run on three plates, CD8 naive on two plates, and CD8 memory on one plate.

Broad study findings and their caveats: Compared with non-shared clonotypes, the clonotypes found in all four sorted-subset donors had higher generation probabilities. Estimated clonotype richness was generally larger for naive than for memory subsets. Incomplete sequencing was indicated by rarefaction of sorted-subset datasets, despite the large sequencing depth. Sharing across several donors was observed for about 4.8% of naive CD4, 3% to 3.5% of naive CD8, 2% to 2.5% of memory CD4, and over 0.3% of memory CD8 clonotypes. Sampling was restricted to blood, and TCR repertoires in tissues likely differ from the TCR repertoires found in blood. Pairwise subsampling indicated that sequencing depth was expected to affect the degree of clonotype sharing among donors. Because the study included a small number of donors, the genetic and exposure-history diversity represented was limited.

Using the deep immunoSEQ assay, TCR CDR3 regions were amplified from genomic DNA by multiplex PCR. Extracted genomic DNA from each cell subset was distributed evenly across all wells of several immunoSEQ 96-well plates, and each plate was treated as a replicate. Each replicate PCR for sorted subsets received about 200 ng genomic DNA, equal to tens of thousands of T cell genomes. Purified libraries were measured with a Qubit 3.0 fluorometer, size-checked on a Bioanalyzer 2100, and measured again with the KAPA Library Quantification kit. A separate single-read 150-cycle Illumina NextSeq 550 flow cell was used to sequence each immunoSEQ 96-well plate. Regarding the original processing steps: The immunoSEQ output contained only junctional sequences without quality scores, so filtering could not match that applied to full-length reads. To assign V/J genes and CDR3, sequences were annotated against IMGT germline references using PyIR, a Python wrapper for IgBLAST v1.9. Reads with weak V/J assignments (E-value above 1e-6), missing CDR3, stop codons, out-of-frame junctions, or ambiguous translated residues were removed. V3J clonotypes were defined as sequences sharing an identical inferred V gene, J gene, and CDR3 amino acid sequence. Percentage overlap between repertoires was calculated by dividing the number of shared unique clonotypes by the size of the smaller repertoire. Repertoire richness was assessed with RTK rarefaction, the Chao1 estimator, and Recon v2.1 estimates of unobserved clonotypes. OLGA was used to compute generation probabilities for all TCRbeta clonotypes that the gDNA method yielded from a handful of donors. TCRdb's version of the immuneACCESS table is confined to in-frame rearrangements and falls short of the full clone set. An unresolved V gene accounts for under half of the shortfall where checked; the remainder is of unknown origin. That table furnishes V, J and clone size, whereas the DNA furnished D and trimming. In all, the sample holds 2 million to 3 million clones, and approximately 93% of those were seen once. The leading ten clones occupy about 0.34% of the sample.

As concerns this clone: The antigen it recognizes is unknown. The sample holds no much larger clone one base away, and base qualities are not on file.

Taken from the germline V gene, the CDR1 and CDR2 loops are SGHRS and YFSETQ. Trimming takes 0 bases from V and 8 bases from J, and the germline ends sit 18 bases apart. The CDR3 numbers 16 residues from cysteine through phenylalanine. The entry retains the CDR3 DNA only, 48 bases that are in frame from base 1. Healthy HIV-negative adults with no recently reported acute infections or vaccinations were included as donors. Every donor was a Caucasian adult residing in Nashville, Tennessee, USA. CD4+ T cells were enriched by magnetic negative selection, after which naive cells were positively selected on CD45RA and the negative fraction was taken as the memory subset. After blood collection by leukapheresis, PBMCs were isolated using Ficoll-Histopaque density gradient centrifugation and then cryopreserved in the vapor phase of liquid nitrogen. Purity and quantity of every magnetically sorted T cell population were checked by analytical flow cytometry. Genomic DNA was isolated from each sorted fraction and quantified by UV absorbance on a Nanodrop 2000c.

Sequencing was performed on naive CD4+ T cells from PBMCs. The cell subset or site label here, explained by the study, means: CD45RA+ positively selected. This TCR derives from a man younger than 35 in good health. Some clones in this sample may be carry-over from other donors' samples. The chain was built from TRBV5-1 and TRBJ2-1; the D segment is perhaps TRBD1 or TRBD2, each sharing 5 matched bases. The CDR3: CASSLAGTQRSDEQFF. In nucleotides, the sequence is TGCGCCAGCAGCTTGGCCGGGACCCAACGGAGCGATGAGCAGTTCTTC. Where the CDR3 stops, the reference TRBV5-1 and TRBJ2-1 genes take over; the full variable domain is KAGVTQTPRYLIKTRGQQVTLSCSPISGHRSVSWYQQTPGQGLQFLFEYFSETQRNKGNFPGRFSGRQFSNSRSEMNVSTLELGDSALYLCASSLAGTQRSDEQFFGPGTRLTVL.